Following are 7 T cell receptor beta chains from one sample sequenced in a study of T cells in localized non-small cell lung cancer. Assay: immunoSEQ multiplex PCR; the TCRdb copy retains only in-frame clones and omits some. This table has over 70,000 clones, around 85% appearing once. This specimen was peripheral blood, taken before any cancer treatment. These receptors were taken from a male donor older than 55 with stage III squamous cell lung carcinoma.

The rearrangement uses TRBV6-1 and TRBJ1-2; the D gene is possibly TRBD1 (6 bases). The ends were cut back, 10 bases at V and 4 bases at J, with 19 bases in the middle. This CDR3 is built from 14 residues. The V gene's germline CDR1 is MNHNS and CDR2 SASEGT. The CDR3 loop is CATTGTRGTYGYTF. As DNA, the CDR3 is TGTGCCACCACCGGGACAAGGGGTACCTATGGCTACACCTTC.

The J gene is TRBJ1-4, the V gene TRBV5-6; D gene ambiguous. Trimming shortened V by 2 bases and J by 7 bases, and 15 bases separated the two germline ends. Germline CDR1 reads SGHDT; CDR2 reads YYEEEE. CDR3 size: 15 residues. CDR3 in amino acids: CASSFGGETIEKLFF. The CDR3 DNA sequence: TGTGCCAGCAGCTTTGGCGGTGAAACCATTGAAAAACTGTTTTTT.

This clone was seen once. The chain carries TRBV25-1 and TRBJ2-7, with D hard to call. Germline assignment: CDR1 MGHDK and CDR2 SYGVNS. The CDR3 loop spans 11 amino acids. The ends were cut back, 4 bases at V and 4 bases at J, with 5 bases in the middle. The CDR3 coding sequence is TGTGCCAGCAGTGGTTTGTACGAGCAGTACTTC. It encodes CASSGLYEQYF.

This clone was seen a handful of times. The CDR3 DNA follows: TGTGCCAGCTTTAGGGGACAGGGGGCGGGTGAGCAGTTCTTC. Protein sequence: CASFRGQGAGEQFF. This chain connects TRBV7-9 to TRBJ2-1, with TRBD1 identical over 12 bases. V shed 8 bases and J 9 bases; nucleotides not matched to a gene: 8. This CDR3 comprises 14 residues. Per the germline V gene, CDR1 is SEHNR and CDR2 is FQNEAQ (reference sequence). Using reference TRBV7-9 and TRBJ2-1 for the parts outside the CDR3, the full variable domain is DTGVSQNPRHKITKRGQNVTFRCDPISEHNRLYWYRQTLGQGPEFLTYFQNEAQLEKSRLLSDRFSAERPKGSFSTLEIQRTEQGDSAMYLCASFRGQGAGEQFFGPGTRLTVL.

The chain recombines TRBV6-5 with TRBJ1-5, with D perhaps TRBD1 (5 bases). Germline-derived CDR1 and CDR2 are MNHEY and SVGAGI. The V end lost 10 bases, the J end lost 4 bases, and 14 bases lay between the germline ends. The CDR3 length is 13 residues. The CDR3 bases are TGTGCCACAAAAACAGGACCGAATCAGCCCCAGCATTTT. It specifies CATKTGPNQPQHF.

V gene TRBV11-2 combines with J gene TRBJ1-3; possibly TRBD1 for D (5 bases). V lost 2 bases to trimming and J lost 3 bases, with 11 bases between them. The CDR3 has 15 residues. Germline V gene lookup returns CDR1 SGHAT and CDR2 FQNNGV. CDR3 sequence: CASSLRGAGGNTIYF. CDR3 bases: TGTGCCAGCAGCTTAAGAGGGGCAGGTGGAAACACCATATATTTT.

The J gene is TRBJ2-5, the V gene TRBV10-1; 7 bases are shared with TRBD2. This CDR3 has 13 amino acids. Germline values: CDR1 WNHNN, CDR2 SYGVQD (reference sequence). After removal of 5 bases from V and 3 bases from J, the junction contained 3 bases not matched to a gene. CDR3 in amino acids: CASSRSGEETQYF. The CDR3 coding sequence is TGCGCCAGCAGTCGAAGCGGGGAAGAGACCCAGTACTTC.